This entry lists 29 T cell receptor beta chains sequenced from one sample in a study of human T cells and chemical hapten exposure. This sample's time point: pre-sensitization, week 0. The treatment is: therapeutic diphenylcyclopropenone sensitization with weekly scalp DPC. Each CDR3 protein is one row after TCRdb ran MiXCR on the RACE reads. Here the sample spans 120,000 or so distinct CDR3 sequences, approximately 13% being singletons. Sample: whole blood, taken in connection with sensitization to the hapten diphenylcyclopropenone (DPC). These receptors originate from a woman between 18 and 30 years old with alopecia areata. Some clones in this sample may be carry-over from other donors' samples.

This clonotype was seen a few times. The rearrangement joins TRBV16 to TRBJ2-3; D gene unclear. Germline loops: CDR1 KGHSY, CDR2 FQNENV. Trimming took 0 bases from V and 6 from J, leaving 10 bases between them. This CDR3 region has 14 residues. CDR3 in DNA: TGTGCCAGCAGCCAATCATACGGGCGGGATACGCAGTATTTT. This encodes CASSQSYGRDTQYF.

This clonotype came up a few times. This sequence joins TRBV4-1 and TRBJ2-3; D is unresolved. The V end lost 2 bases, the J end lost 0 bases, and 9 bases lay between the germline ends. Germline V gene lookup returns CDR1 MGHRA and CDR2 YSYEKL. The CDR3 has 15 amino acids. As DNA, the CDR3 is TGCGCCAGCAGCCAAACGGTCTCTAGCACAGATACGCAGTATTTT. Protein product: CASSQTVSSTDTQYF.

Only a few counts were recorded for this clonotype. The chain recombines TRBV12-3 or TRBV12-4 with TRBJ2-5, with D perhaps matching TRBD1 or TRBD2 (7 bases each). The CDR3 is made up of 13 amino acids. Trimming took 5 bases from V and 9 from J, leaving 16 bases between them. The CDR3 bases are TGTGCCAGCAGTCCTAACAGGGGAGGGGCCCAGTACTTC. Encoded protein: CASSPNRGGAQYF.

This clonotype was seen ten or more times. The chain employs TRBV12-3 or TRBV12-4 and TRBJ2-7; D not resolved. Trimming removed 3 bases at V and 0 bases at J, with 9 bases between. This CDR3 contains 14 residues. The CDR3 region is CASSLARVSYEQYF. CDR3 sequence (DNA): TGTGCCAGCAGTTTGGCCCGGGTCTCCTACGAGCAGTACTTC.

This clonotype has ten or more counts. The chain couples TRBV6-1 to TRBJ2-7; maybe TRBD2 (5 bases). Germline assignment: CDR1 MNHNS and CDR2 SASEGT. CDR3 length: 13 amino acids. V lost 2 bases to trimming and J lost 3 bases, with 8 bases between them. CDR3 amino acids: CASSESGSYEQYF. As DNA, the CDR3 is TGTGCCAGCAGTGAATCTGGGAGCTACGAGCAGTACTTC.

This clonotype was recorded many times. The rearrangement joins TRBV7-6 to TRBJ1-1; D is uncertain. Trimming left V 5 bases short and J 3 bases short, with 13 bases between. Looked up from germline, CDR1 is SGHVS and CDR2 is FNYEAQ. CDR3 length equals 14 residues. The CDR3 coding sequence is TGTGCCAGCAGCCCACGGACGAGAGACACTGAAGCTTTCTTT. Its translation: CASSPRTRDTEAFF. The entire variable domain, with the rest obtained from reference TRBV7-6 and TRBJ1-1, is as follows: GAGVSQSPRYKVTKRGQDVALRCDPISGHVSLYWYRQALGQGPEFLTYFNYEAQQDKSGLPNDRFSAERPEGSISTLTIQRTEQRDSAMYRCASSPRTRDTEAFFGQGTRLTVV.

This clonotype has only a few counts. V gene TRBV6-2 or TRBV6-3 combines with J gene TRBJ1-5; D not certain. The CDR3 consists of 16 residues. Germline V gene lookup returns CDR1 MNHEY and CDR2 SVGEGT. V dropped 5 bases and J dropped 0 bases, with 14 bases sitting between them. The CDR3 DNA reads TGTGCCAGCAGTACCCGTCCGTTTTATAGCAATCAGCCCCAGCATTTT. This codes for CASSTRPFYSNQPQHF.

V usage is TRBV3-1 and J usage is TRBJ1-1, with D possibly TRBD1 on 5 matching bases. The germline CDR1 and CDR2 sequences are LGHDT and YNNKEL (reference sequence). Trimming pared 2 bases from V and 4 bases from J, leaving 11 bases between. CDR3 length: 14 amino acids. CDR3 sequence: CASSQLGGITEAFF. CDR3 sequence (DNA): TGTGCCAGCAGCCAACTGGGGGGTATCACTGAAGCTTTCTTT.

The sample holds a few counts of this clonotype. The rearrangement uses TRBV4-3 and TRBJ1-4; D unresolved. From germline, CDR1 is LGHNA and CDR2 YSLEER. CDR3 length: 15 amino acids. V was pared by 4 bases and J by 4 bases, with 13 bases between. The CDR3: CASSPGAQRNEKLFF. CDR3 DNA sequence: TGCGCCAGCAGCCCCGGAGCACAGCGTAATGAAAAACTGTTTTTT.

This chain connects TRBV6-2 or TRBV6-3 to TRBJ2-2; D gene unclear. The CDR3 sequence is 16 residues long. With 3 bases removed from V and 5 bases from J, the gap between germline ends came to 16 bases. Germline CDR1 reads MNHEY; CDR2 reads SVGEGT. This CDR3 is CASSYNSLSVTGELFF. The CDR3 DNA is TGTGCCAGCAGTTATAACTCGCTATCAGTTACCGGGGAGCTGTTTTTT.

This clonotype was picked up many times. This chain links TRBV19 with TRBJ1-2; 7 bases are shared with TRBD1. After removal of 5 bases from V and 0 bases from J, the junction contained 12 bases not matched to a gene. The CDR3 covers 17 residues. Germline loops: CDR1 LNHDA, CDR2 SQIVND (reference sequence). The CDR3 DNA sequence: TGTGCCAGTAGTGGTGACATGGGGACAGAAACTAACTATGGCTACACCTTC. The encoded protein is CASSGDMGTETNYGYTF. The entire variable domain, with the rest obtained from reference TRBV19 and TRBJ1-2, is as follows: DGGITQSPKYLFRKEGQNVTLSCEQNLNHDAMYWYRQDPGQGLRLIYYSQIVNDFQKGDIAEGYSVSREKKESFPLTVTSAQKNPTAFYLCASSGDMGTETNYGYTFGSGTRLTVV.

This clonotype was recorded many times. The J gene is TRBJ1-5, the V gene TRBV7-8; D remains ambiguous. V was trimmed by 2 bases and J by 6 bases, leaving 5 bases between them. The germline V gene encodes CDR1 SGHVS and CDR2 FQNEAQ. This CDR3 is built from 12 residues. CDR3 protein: CASSLMGQPQHF. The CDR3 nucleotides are TGTGCCAGCAGCTTAATGGGTCAGCCCCAGCATTTT.

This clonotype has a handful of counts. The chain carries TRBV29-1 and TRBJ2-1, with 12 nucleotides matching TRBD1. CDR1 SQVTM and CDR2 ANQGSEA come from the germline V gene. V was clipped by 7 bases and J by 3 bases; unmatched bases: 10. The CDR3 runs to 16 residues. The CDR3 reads CSASGQGAKIYNEQFF. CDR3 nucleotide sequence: TGCAGCGCATCGGGACAGGGGGCGAAGATCTACAATGAGCAGTTCTTC.

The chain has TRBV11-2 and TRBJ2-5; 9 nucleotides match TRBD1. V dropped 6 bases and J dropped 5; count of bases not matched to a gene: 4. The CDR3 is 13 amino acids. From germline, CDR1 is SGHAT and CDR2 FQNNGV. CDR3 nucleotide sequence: TGTGCCAGCAGTCAGGACAGGGGTGAGACCCAGTACTTC. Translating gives CASSQDRGETQYF.

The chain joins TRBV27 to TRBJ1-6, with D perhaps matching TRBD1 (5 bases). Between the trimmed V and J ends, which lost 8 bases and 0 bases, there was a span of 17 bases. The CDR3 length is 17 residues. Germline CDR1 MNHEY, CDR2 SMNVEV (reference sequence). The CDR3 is CASPLEGPSSYNSPLHF. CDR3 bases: TGTGCCAGCCCCCTGGAGGGACCTAGCTCCTATAATTCACCCCTCCACTTT.

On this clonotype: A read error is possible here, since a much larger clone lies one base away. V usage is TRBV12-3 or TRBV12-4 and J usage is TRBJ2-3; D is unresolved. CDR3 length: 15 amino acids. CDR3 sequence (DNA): TGTGTCAGCAGTTTAGCCGGGCTCCCCACAGATACGCAGTATTTT. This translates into CVSSLAGLPTDTQYF.

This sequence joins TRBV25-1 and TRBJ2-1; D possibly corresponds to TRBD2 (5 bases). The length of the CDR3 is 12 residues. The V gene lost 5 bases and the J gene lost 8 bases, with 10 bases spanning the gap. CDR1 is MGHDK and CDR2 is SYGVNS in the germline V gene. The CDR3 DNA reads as TGTGCCAGCAGTCCCCTGAGGGATGAGCAGTTCTTC. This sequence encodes CASSPLRDEQFF. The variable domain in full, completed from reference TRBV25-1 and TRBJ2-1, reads EADIYQTPRYLVIGTGKKITLECSQTMGHDKMYWYQQDPGMELHLIHYSYGVNSTEKGDLSSESTVSRIRTEHFPLTLESARPSHTSQYLCASSPLRDEQFFGPGTRLTVL.

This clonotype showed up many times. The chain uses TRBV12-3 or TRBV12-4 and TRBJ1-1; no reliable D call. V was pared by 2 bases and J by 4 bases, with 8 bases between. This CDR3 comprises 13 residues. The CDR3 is CASSLSEGTEAFF. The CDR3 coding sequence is TGTGCCAGCAGTTTATCCGAGGGCACTGAAGCTTTCTTT.

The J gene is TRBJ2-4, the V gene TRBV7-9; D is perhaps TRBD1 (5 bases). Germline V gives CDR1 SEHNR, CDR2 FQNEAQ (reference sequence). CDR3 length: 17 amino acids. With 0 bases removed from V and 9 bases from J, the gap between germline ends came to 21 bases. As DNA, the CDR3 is TGTGCCAGCAGCTTAGCGCTCGTCAGGGATGGGTGGGGCATTCAGTACTTC. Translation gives CASSLALVRDGWGIQYF. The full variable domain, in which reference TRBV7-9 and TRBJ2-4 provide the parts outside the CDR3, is DTGVSQNPRHKITKRGQNVTFRCDPISEHNRLYWYRQTLGQGPEFLTYFQNEAQLEKSRLLSDRFSAERPKGSFSTLEIQRTEQGDSAMYLCASSLALVRDGWGIQYFGAGTRLSVL.

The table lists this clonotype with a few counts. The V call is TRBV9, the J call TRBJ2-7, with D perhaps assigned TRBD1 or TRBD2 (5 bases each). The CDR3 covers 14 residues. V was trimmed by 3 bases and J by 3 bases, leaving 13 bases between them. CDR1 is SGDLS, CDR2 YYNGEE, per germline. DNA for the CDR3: TGTGCCAGCAGCGCTCGGGGCGGCCACTACGAGCAGTACTTC. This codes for CASSARGGHYEQYF.

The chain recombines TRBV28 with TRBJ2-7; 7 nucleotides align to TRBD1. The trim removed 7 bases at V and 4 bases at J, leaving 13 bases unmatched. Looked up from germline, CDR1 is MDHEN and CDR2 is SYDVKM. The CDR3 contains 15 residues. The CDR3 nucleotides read TGTGCCAGCACCCCCGGACAGGCCCATTTGTACGAGCAGTACTTC. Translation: CASTPGQAHLYEQYF.

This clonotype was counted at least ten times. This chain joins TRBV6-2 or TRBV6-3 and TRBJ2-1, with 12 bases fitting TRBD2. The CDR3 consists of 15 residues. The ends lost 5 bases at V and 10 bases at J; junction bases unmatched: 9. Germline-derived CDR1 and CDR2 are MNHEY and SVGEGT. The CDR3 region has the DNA TGTGCCAGCAGTCCAGCTAGCGGGGGGGCCAGCGAGCAGTTCTTC. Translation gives CASSPASGGASEQFF.

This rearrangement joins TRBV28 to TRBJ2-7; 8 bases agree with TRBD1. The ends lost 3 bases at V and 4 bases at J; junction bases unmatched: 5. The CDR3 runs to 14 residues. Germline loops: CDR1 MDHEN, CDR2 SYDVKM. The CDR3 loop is CASSFRGRSYEQYF. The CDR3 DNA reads TGTGCCAGCAGTTTCAGGGGGCGTTCGTACGAGCAGTACTTC.

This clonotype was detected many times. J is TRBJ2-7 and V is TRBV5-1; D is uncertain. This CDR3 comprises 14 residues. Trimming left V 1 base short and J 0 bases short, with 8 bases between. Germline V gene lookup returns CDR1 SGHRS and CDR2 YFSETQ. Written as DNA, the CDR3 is TGCGCCAGCAGCTTGTCCACTAACTCCTACGAGCAGTACTTC. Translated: CASSLSTNSYEQYF.

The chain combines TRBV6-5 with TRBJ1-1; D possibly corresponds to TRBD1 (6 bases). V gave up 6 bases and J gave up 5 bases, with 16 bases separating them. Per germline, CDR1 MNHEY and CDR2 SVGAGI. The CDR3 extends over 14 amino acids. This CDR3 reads CASRGGGSGTEAFF. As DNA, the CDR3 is TGTGCCAGCAGAGGGGGAGGGAGTGGTACTGAAGCTTTCTTT.

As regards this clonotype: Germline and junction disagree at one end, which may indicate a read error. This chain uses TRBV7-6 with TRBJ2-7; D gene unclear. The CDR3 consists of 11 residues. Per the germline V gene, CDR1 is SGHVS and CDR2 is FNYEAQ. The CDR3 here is CTSSLTEEQYF. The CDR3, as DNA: TGTACCAGCAGCTTAACGGAAGAGCAGTACTTC.

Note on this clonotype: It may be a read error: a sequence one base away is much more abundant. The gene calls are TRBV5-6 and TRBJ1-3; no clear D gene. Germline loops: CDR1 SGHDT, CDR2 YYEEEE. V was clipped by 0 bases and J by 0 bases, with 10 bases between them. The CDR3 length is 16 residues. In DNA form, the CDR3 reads TGTGCCAGCAGCTTGGTGGGGTCCCTCTCTGGAAACACCATATATTTT. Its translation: CASSLVGSLSGNTIYF.

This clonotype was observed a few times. The CDR3 reads CASSPRVGQGRTDTQYF. The CDR3 DNA follows: TGCGCCAGCAGTCCACGAGTTGGACAGGGGCGCACAGATACGCAGTATTTT. The genes are TRBV10-1 and TRBJ2-3; 9 nucleotides match TRBD1. This CDR3 contains 17 residues. Germline V gene data show CDR1 as WNHNN and CDR2 as SYGVQD (reference sequence). With V trimmed by 5 bases and J by 1 base, 10 bases remained unmatched.

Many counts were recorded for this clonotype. CDR3 amino acids: CASSFWVHEKLFF. As DNA, the CDR3 is TGTGCCAGCAGTTTTTGGGTGCATGAAAAACTGTTTTTT. The chain links TRBV27 to TRBJ1-4; D remains ambiguous. V lost 3 bases and J 6 bases, leaving 8 bases between the germline ends. CDR1 is MNHEY and CDR2 is SMNVEV in the germline V gene (reference sequence). There are 13 residues in the CDR3.